The next 28 T cell receptor beta chains were all read from a single sample in a study of metastatic and nonmetastatic thyroid tumors. Prior to thyroid surgery, none of the patients had received any treatment. MiXCR re-clonotyped the PCR reads for TCRdb. The sample holds 5,000 to 7,500 clones; roughly 15% are singletons and the top ten take 8.5% to 14%. The specimen was tumor tissue. The receptors stem from a male donor with papillary thyroid cancer or a benign thyroid nodule (not recorded which). Some clones in this sample may be carry-over from other donors' samples.

This clone came up many times. The chain recombines TRBV11-1 with TRBJ2-3; 14 positions agree with TRBD2. This CDR3 region has 15 residues. Germline values: CDR1 SGHAT, CDR2 FQDESV (reference sequence). V was clipped by 6 bases and J by 5 bases; unmatched bases: 4. The CDR3 DNA is TGTGCCAGCAGTTTGACTAGCGGGGGGGGAGATACGCAGTATTTT. Encoded protein: CASSLTSGGGDTQYF.

This clone showed up many times. The chain has TRBV5-6 and TRBJ2-7; D gene unclear. Germline-derived CDR1 and CDR2 are SGHDT and YYEEEE. V lost 4 bases and J lost 5, with 10 bases in between. This CDR3 comprises 12 residues. The CDR3 loop is CASSRLMDEQYF. The CDR3, as DNA: TGTGCCAGCAGCCGTTTGATGGACGAGCAGTACTTC.

This clone has ten or more counts. The J gene is TRBJ1-5, the V gene TRBV5-4; TRBD1 is a possible D gene (5 bases). Germline assignment: CDR1 SGHNT and CDR2 YYREEE (reference sequence). The CDR3 totals 18 residues. V was cut by 0 bases and J by 0 bases, with 16 bases left in between. The CDR3 sequence: CASSLEGRWGDSNQPQHF. The CDR3 nucleotides are TGTGCCAGCAGCTTGGAGGGACGTTGGGGGGATAGCAATCAGCCCCAGCATTTT.

This clone is labeled medium-sized. The V and J genes are TRBV28 and TRBJ1-5; D gene ambiguous. The germline gives CDR1 MDHEN, CDR2 SYDVKM. The CDR3 length is 14 residues. V lost 6 bases and J 8 bases, leaving 17 bases between the germline ends. This chain's CDR3 is CASSRTDGLKPQHF. CDR3 coding DNA: TGTGCCAGCAGCAGGACGGACGGCCTTAAGCCCCAGCATTTT.

The table lists this clone with a few counts. The CDR3 nucleotides are TGTGCCACCAGTTCCGGGTCTTCCTCTGGGGCCAACGTCCTGACTTTC. This translates into CATSSGSSSGANVLTF. This sequence joins TRBV24-1 and TRBJ2-6; no firm D call. Germline V CDR1 and CDR2: KGHDR, SFDVKD. The CDR3 is 16 residues long. V was shortened by 6 bases and J by 0 bases, with 11 bases between the two germline ends.

This clone was seen more than once but under ten times. The CDR3 loop reads CASSGLAGNEQYF. In DNA form, the CDR3 reads TGTGCCAGCAGCGGACTAGCGGGAAACGAGCAGTACTTC. The chain couples TRBV6-4 to TRBJ2-7, with TRBD2 matching over 12 bases. Germline V lookup: CDR1 MRHNA, CDR2 SNTAGT. This CDR3 spans 13 amino acids. After removal of 6 bases from V and 5 bases from J, the junction contained 2 bases not matched to a gene.

The rearrangement links TRBV12-3 or TRBV12-4 to TRBJ1-5; D not resolved. V was shortened by 7 bases and J by 2 bases, with 6 bases between the two germline ends. This CDR3 spans 12 amino acids. CDR3 nucleotides: TGTGCCAGCAAAGACGGCAATCAGCCCCAGCATTTT. As protein: CASKDGNQPQHF.

By share, this clone ranks as medium-sized. The genes are TRBV6-1 and TRBJ2-3; D possibly corresponds to TRBD2 (5 bases). The CDR3 spans 14 residues. Trimming left V 7 bases short and J 2 bases short, with 13 bases between. Germline-derived CDR1 and CDR2 are MNHNS and SASEGT. The CDR3 DNA reads TGTGCCAGCAAGGACTTTTTTTACACAGATACGCAGTATTTT. Amino acids: CASKDFFYTDTQYF.

This clone was found a few times. This chain joins TRBV6-2 or TRBV6-3 and TRBJ2-2; D remains ambiguous. The V gene lost 3 bases and the J gene lost 0 bases, with 5 bases spanning the gap. CDR3 length: 14 amino acids. Germline V lookup: CDR1 MNHEY, CDR2 SVGEGT. CDR3 region: CASSYAPNTGELFF. CDR3 nucleotide sequence: TGTGCCAGCAGTTATGCCCCGAACACCGGGGAGCTGTTTTTT.

Sample share makes this clone medium-sized. This sequence joins TRBV29-1 and TRBJ2-1; 9 bases map to TRBD1. This CDR3 has 15 amino acids. The V gene end was trimmed by 0 bases and the J gene end by 7 bases; junction bases not matched to a gene: 7. The germline V gene has CDR1 SQVTM and CDR2 ANQGSEA. Here the CDR3 DNA reads TGCAGCGTTGAAGATCGGGACAGGGAATTAAATGAGCAGTTCTTC. Amino acid sequence: CSVEDRDRELNEQFF.

Within the sample, this clone is medium-sized (0.01 to 0.1%). The chain has TRBV6-2 or TRBV6-3 and TRBJ2-7; the match to TRBD1 covers 7 bases. V shed 6 bases and J 5 bases; nucleotides not matched to a gene: 7. Germline assignment: CDR1 MNHEY and CDR2 SVGEGT. This CDR3 is 13 amino acids long. This CDR3 reads CASRTNQGDEQYF. CDR3 bases: TGTGCCAGCAGGACGAATCAGGGGGACGAGCAGTACTTC.

This clone was picked up many times. The V call is TRBV5-4, the J call TRBJ2-5; D is ambiguous. V was pared by 0 bases and J by 5 bases, with 8 bases between. This CDR3 spans 13 amino acids. CDR1 and CDR2 (germline): SGHNT, YYREEE (reference sequence). The CDR3 sequence: CASSLGRWETQYF. The CDR3 coding sequence is TGTGCCAGCAGCTTGGGCAGGTGGGAGACCCAGTACTTC.

By share, this clone ranks as large. V usage is TRBV6-5 and J usage is TRBJ1-2; possible D gene TRBD1, 6 bases. The CDR3 runs 13 residues. CDR1 is MNHEY and CDR2 is SVGAGI in the germline V gene. V lost 2 bases to trimming and J lost 6 bases, with 10 bases between them. The CDR3 DNA is TGTGCCAGCAGTTACCGTAACAGGGATGGCTACACCTTC. Residues: CASSYRNRDGYTF.

This clone showed up just a few times. One end of the junction does not line up with germline, which may come from a read error. The DNA of the CDR3 is TGCGTCAGCTCCAGGGACATTTGGGAGACCCAGTACTTC. This encodes CVSSRDIWETQYF. The chain has TRBV5-1 and TRBJ2-5; a weak D match, TRBD1 (6 bases). The CDR3 runs to 13 residues. The V gene's germline CDR1 is SGHRS and CDR2 YFSETQ. Filled out from reference TRBV5-1 and TRBJ2-5, the complete variable domain reads KAGVTQTPRYLIKTRGQQVTLSCSPISGHRSVSWYQQTPGQGLQFLFEYFSETQRNKGNFPGRFSGRQFSNSRSEMNVSTLELGDSALYLCVSSRDIWETQYFGPGTRLLVL.

This clone was recorded many times. V gene TRBV4-1 combines with J gene TRBJ1-2, with a possible D match to TRBD1 (6 bases). Looked up from germline, CDR1 is MGHRA and CDR2 is YSYEKL. The CDR3 is 14 residues long. V was clipped by 0 bases and J by 2 bases, with 7 bases between them. The CDR3 loop is CASSQDQGNYGYTF. In DNA form, the CDR3 reads TGCGCCAGCAGCCAAGATCAGGGGAACTATGGCTACACCTTC.

By proportion, this clone is medium-sized. The chain uses TRBV6-4 and TRBJ2-2; TRBD1 is a possible D gene (6 bases). The V gene's germline CDR1 is MRHNA and CDR2 SNTAGT. V lost 5 bases, J lost 2 bases, and 9 bases lay in between. This CDR3 is built from 14 residues. The CDR3 DNA follows: TGTGCCAGCAGTACGACAGGAAACACCGGGGAGCTGTTTTTT. Protein sequence: CASSTTGNTGELFF.

Many counts were recorded for this clone. The chain carries TRBV11-2 and TRBJ2-1; 12 bases map to TRBD2. The CDR3 loop spans 18 amino acids. The V and J ends lost 5 bases and 3 bases, in that order; junction bases with no gene match: 11. Germline V lookup: CDR1 SGHAT, CDR2 FQNNGV. CDR3 DNA sequence: TGTGCCAGCAGCCCCCTAGCGGGAGGGCCTTCTGGCTACAATGAGCAGTTCTTC. Protein product: CASSPLAGGPSGYNEQFF.

This clone is categorized as medium-sized (0.01 to 0.1%). A single base separates this from a much larger clone, so it may be a read error. This specimen includes other DNA sequences encoding the same CDR3. The chain carries TRBV6-5 and TRBJ1-2, with D maybe TRBD1 (6 bases). CDR3 length equals 12 residues. Trimming removed 2 bases from V and 8 bases from J, with 9 bases in between. In germline, CDR1 is MNHEY, CDR2 SVGAGI. The CDR3 DNA reads as TGTGCCAGCAGTTACGGGGGCTACGGCTACACCTTC. It encodes CASSYGGYGYTF.

By its share, this clone is medium-sized. CDR3 in DNA: TGCAGTGCTAGAGGACATTCGAACACTGAAGCTTTCTTT. This codes for CSARGHSNTEAFF. V gene TRBV20-1 combines with J gene TRBJ1-1; D remains unclear. Trimming cost V 1 base and J 1 base, with 7 bases left between them. The V gene's germline CDR1 is DFQATT and CDR2 SNEGSKA (reference sequence). The CDR3 has 13 residues.

This clone was seen ten or more times. The chain recombines TRBV7-2 with TRBJ2-5; perhaps TRBD2 as D (5 bases). The CDR3 runs to 14 residues. Trimming took 5 bases from V and 1 from J, leaving 11 bases between them. Per germline, CDR1 SGHTA and CDR2 FQGNSA. CDR3 loop: CASSLLAGQETQYF. The CDR3 bases are TGTGCCAGCAGCCTACTGGCGGGCCAAGAGACCCAGTACTTC.

This clone is classed as medium-sized. This CDR3 reads CASSSWQSVSGANVLTF. CDR3 in DNA: TGTGCCAGCAGTTCGTGGCAATCGGTCTCTGGGGCCAACGTCCTGACTTTC. The chain has TRBV28 and TRBJ2-6, with D uncertain. V was trimmed by 4 bases and J by 0 bases, leaving 13 bases between them. CDR3 length: 17 residues. Looked up from germline, CDR1 is MDHEN and CDR2 is SYDVKM.

Relative to its sample, this clone is medium-sized (0.01 to 0.1%). This sequence joins TRBV12-3 or TRBV12-4 and TRBJ2-3; TRBD2 aligns across 9 bases. The CDR3 is 15 amino acids. V gave up 6 bases and J gave up 6 bases; unmatched junction bases: 10. Written as DNA, the CDR3 is TGTGCCAGCAGAGTAGCGGGAGCGGTTGGGGATACGCAGTATTTT. Translating gives CASRVAGAVGDTQYF.

Sample share makes this clone medium-sized. The rearrangement joins TRBV12-3 or TRBV12-4 to TRBJ2-3; 12 bases are shared with TRBD2. The CDR3 contains 18 residues. Trimming took 1 base from V and 5 from J; bases not matched to a gene: 10. The CDR3 protein is CASSLVGLAGGPEDTQYF. CDR3 sequence (DNA): TGTGCCAGCAGTTTAGTCGGGCTAGCGGGGGGGCCAGAAGATACGCAGTATTTT.

The chain carries TRBV9 and TRBJ2-1; D tentatively fits TRBD1 or TRBD2 (5 bases each). V was pared by 2 bases and J by 10 bases, with 10 bases between. This CDR3 contains 12 residues. The germline gives CDR1 SGDLS, CDR2 YYNGEE. CDR3 coding DNA: TGTGCCAGCAGCGTCGCCGGGACGGAGCAGTTCTTC. The encoded protein is CASSVAGTEQFF.

This clone was seen at least ten times. The CDR3 coding sequence is TGTGCCAGCAGCGTAGCGGACTACCAAGAGACCCAGTACTTC. This encodes CASSVADYQETQYF. The chain recombines TRBV9 with TRBJ2-5, with D perhaps matching TRBD2 (5 bases). V lost 0 bases and J lost 0, with 6 bases in between. Germline V gene data show CDR1 as SGDLS and CDR2 as YYNGEE. The CDR3 spans 14 residues.

This chain uses TRBV11-2 with TRBJ2-1, with 14 bases that match TRBD2. The CDR3 sequence is 16 residues long. After removal of 5 bases from V and 5 bases from J, the junction contained 5 bases not matched to a gene. Germline CDR1 is SGHAT and CDR2 is FQNNGV. The CDR3 sequence: CASSLLGLAGDNEQFF. As DNA, the CDR3 is TGTGCCAGCAGCCTACTGGGACTAGCGGGGGACAATGAGCAGTTCTTC. Drawing the rest from reference TRBV11-2 and TRBJ2-1, the complete variable domain is EAGVAQSPRYKIIEKRQSVAFWCNPISGHATLYWYQQILGQGPKLLIQFQNNGVVDDSQLPKDRFSAERLKGVDSTLKIQPAKLEDSAVYLCASSLLGLAGDNEQFFGPGTRLTVL.

This clone is medium-sized (0.01 to 0.1%) by share. J is TRBJ2-2 and V is TRBV25-1, with TRBD1 matching 8 bases. Germline loops: CDR1 MGHDK, CDR2 SYGVNS. Trimming cost V 4 bases and J 1 base; bases outside gene matches: 5. CDR3 length: 16 amino acids. CDR3 loop: CASSVRGTGNTGELFF. CDR3 nucleotides: TGTGCCAGCAGTGTAAGGGGGACAGGGAACACCGGGGAGCTGTTTTTT. The whole variable domain, filled in from reference TRBV25-1 and TRBJ2-2, reads EADIYQTPRYLVIGTGKKITLECSQTMGHDKMYWYQQDPGMELHLIHYSYGVNSTEKGDLSSESTVSRIRTEHFPLTLESARPSHTSQYLCASSVRGTGNTGELFFGEGSRLTVL.

A word on this clone: An end of the junction differs from the germline gene, which may be a read error. CDR3 in amino acids: CSEPQDNYGYTF. Here the CDR3 DNA reads TGCAGTGAACCACAAGACAACTATGGCTACACATTC. The chain carries TRBV20-1 and TRBJ1-2; the D is unclear. The length of the CDR3 is 12 residues. Germline V gene lookup returns CDR1 DFQATT and CDR2 SNEGSKA (reference sequence).